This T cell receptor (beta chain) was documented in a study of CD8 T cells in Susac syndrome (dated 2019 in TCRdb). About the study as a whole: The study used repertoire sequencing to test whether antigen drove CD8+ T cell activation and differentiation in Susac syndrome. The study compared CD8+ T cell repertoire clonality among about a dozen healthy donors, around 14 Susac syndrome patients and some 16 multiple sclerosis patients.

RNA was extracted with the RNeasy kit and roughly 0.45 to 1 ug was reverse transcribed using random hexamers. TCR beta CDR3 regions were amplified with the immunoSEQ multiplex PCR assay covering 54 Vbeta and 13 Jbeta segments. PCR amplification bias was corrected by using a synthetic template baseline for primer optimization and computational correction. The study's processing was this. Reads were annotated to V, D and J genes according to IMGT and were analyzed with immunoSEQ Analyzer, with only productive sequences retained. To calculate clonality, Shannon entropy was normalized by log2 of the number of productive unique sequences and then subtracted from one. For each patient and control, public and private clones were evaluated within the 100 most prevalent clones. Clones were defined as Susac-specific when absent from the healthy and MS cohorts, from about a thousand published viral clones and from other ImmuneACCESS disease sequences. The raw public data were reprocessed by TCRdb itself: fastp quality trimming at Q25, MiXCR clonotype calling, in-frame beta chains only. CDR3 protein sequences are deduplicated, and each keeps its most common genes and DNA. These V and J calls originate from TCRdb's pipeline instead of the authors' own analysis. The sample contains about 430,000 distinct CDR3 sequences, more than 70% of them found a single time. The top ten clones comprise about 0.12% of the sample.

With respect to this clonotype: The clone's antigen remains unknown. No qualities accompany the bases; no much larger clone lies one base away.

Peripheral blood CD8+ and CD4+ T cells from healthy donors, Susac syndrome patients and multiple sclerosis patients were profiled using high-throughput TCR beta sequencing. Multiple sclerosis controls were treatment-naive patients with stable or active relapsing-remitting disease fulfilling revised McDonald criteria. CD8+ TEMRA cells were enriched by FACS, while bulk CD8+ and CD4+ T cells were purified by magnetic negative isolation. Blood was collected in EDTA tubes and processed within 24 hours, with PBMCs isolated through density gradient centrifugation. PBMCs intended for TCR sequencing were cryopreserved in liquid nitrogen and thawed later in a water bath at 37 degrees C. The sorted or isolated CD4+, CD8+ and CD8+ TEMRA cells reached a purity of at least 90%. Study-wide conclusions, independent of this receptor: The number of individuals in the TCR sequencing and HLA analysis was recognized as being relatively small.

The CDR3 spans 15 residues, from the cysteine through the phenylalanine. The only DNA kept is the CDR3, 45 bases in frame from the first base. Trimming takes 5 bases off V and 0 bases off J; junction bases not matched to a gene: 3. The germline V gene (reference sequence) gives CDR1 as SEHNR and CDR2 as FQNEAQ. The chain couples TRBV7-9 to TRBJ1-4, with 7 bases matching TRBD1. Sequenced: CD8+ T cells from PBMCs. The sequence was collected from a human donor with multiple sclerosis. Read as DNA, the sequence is TGTGCCAGCAGCGAAGGGACAGCAACTAATGAAAAACTGTTTTTT. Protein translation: CASSEGTATNEKLFF.